These T cell receptor beta chains were read from a single sample in a study of graft-versus-host responses after intestinal transplantation. What these receptors recognize is not known. Sequencing used immunoSEQ multiplex PCR; TCRdb keeps in-frame clones, though not all of them. The profile shows 80,000 to 95,000 clones, 90% to 95% of them singletons. Sequencing was performed on unstimulated CD8+ T cells sorted from spleen or lymph node cells, taken before intestinal transplant. These receptors originate from a human donor who received an intestinal transplant. The CDR3 runs from the conserved cysteine through the conserved F or W. The D gene is left open where the match is weak. Clone size is not always given. Where it is, it says once, few, many or a class for expanded clones.

D gene	V gene	J gene	clone size	CDR3 protein	CDR3 DNA
TRBD2	TRBV27	TRBJ2-7	.	CASSFSGSSYEQYF	TGTGCCAGCAGTTTTAGCGGGAGCTCCTACGAGCAGTACTTC
.	TRBV7-4	TRBJ1-1	.	CASSLLPEVSNTEAFF	TGTGCCAGCAGCTTACTCCCCGAAGTTTCGAACACTGAAGCTTTCTTT
.	TRBV4-1	TRBJ2-7	.	CASSQDQAKLYEQYF	TGCGCCAGCAGCCAAGATCAGGCTAAGCTCTACGAGCAGTACTTC
TRBD1	TRBV4-1	TRBJ2-7	few	CASSQPTGGYEQYF	TGCGCCAGCAGCCAACCTACAGGGGGCTACGAGCAGTACTTC
TRBD2	TRBV27	TRBJ2-3	.	CASSLGRAMADTQYF	TGTGCCAGCAGTTTAGGGAGGGCTATGGCAGATACGCAGTATTTT
TRBD1	TRBV7-4	TRBJ2-5	.	CASSLDCRTGWVETQYF	TGTGCCAGCAGCTTAGATTGCAGGACAGGGTGGGTGGAGACCCAGTACTTC
.	TRBV5-5	TRBJ1-2	.	CASSLMLRDYGYTF	TGTGCCAGCAGCTTAATGCTAAGGGACTATGGCTACACCTTC
.	TRBV6-5	TRBJ1-1	.	CATLWPFMNTEAFF	TGTGCCACCCTGTGGCCCTTTATGAACACTGAAGCTTTCTTT
.	TRBV11-2	TRBJ2-3	.	CASSLVVGGETDTQYF	TGTGCCAGCAGCTTAGTCGTGGGGGGCGAGACAGATACGCAGTATTTT
TRBD2	TRBV7-2	TRBJ2-1	.	CASSFFSVRGGPYNEQFF	TGTGCCAGCAGCTTTTTCTCTGTTCGGGGGGGACCCTACAATGAGCAGTTCTTC
.	TRBV27	TRBJ1-5	.	CASSFGVSNQPQHF	TGTGCCAGCAGTTTTGGGGTTAGCAATCAGCCCCAGCATTTT
.	TRBV2	TRBJ2-7	once	CASSVGGYEQYF	TGTGCCAGCAGTGTTGGGGGGTACGAGCAGTACTTC
.	TRBV9	TRBJ2-2	.	CASKGTDTGELFF	TGTGCCAGCAAGGGGACGGACACCGGGGAGCTGTTTTTT
.	TRBV6-6	TRBJ1-5	.	CASSQGLSQPQHF	TGTGCCAGCAGTCAGGGGTTGAGTCAGCCCCAGCATTTT
.	TRBV6-1	TRBJ2-3	.	CASSDLLEGSITDTQYF	TGTGCCAGCAGTGACCTCCTAGAGGGATCTATCACAGATACGCAGTATTTT
TRBD1	TRBV11-2	TRBJ1-1	.	CASSLERTGANTEAFF	TGTGCCAGCAGCTTAGAGAGGACAGGGGCGAACACTGAAGCTTTCTTT
TRBD1	TRBV4-1	TRBJ2-7	.	CASSQDSGTARAPYEQYF	TGCGCCAGCAGCCAAGATTCGGGGACAGCAAGAGCTCCCTACGAGCAGTACTTC
.	TRBV27	TRBJ1-4	.	CASSPQGMNEKLFF	TGTGCCAGCAGCCCCCAGGGGATGAATGAAAAACTGTTTTTT
.	TRBV10-2	TRBJ2-7	.	CASSETARLRYEQYF	TGCGCCAGCAGTGAGACAGCCCGTTTAAGGTACGAGCAGTACTTC
TRBD2	TRBV7-3	TRBJ2-7	.	CASSLISGGDGLYEQYF	TGTGCCAGCAGCTTAATAAGTGGGGGGGACGGTCTTTACGAGCAGTACTTC
TRBD1	TRBV29-1	TRBJ1-5	.	CSVEITRGHQPQHF	TGCAGCGTTGAAATAACCAGGGGGCATCAGCCCCAGCATTTT
.	TRBV30	TRBJ2-6	.	CAWSVPGGANVLTF	TGTGCCTGGAGTGTGCCGGGCGGGGCCAACGTCCTGACTTTC
.	TRBV4-1	TRBJ1-1	.	CASSQEAGWAMNTEAFF	TGCGCCAGCAGCCAAGAGGCAGGGTGGGCCATGAACACTGAAGCTTTCTTT
TRBD1	TRBV6-5	TRBJ1-1	once	CASSYGAGGRNTEAFF	TGTGCCAGCAGTTACGGTGCAGGGGGGAGGAACACTGAAGCTTTCTTT
TRBD1	TRBV7-3	TRBJ2-7	.	CASSLDRGVPYEQYF	TGTGCCAGCAGCCTAGACAGGGGTGTCCCCTACGAGCAGTACTTC
TRBD2	TRBV2	TRBJ2-3	.	CASSETPGGAEFKDTQYF	TGTGCCAGCAGTGAAACACCCGGGGGGGCCGAGTTTAAAGATACGCAGTATTTT
.	TRBV4-1	TRBJ2-1	.	CASSQDYISREVSYEQFF	TGCGCCAGCAGCCAAGATTATATCTCGCGGGAAGTCTCCTATGAGCAGTTCTTC
.	TRBV6-5	TRBJ2-1	.	CASPRLPANEQFF	TGTGCCAGCCCCCGACTCCCCGCCAATGAGCAGTTCTTC
.	TRBV6-1	TRBJ1-5	.	CASHPYSNQPQHF	TGTGCCTCCCACCCCTATAGCAATCAGCCCCAGCATTTT
.	TRBV6-5	TRBJ2-3	.	CASSYSQTDTQYF	TGTGCCAGCAGTTACTCCCAGACAGATACGCAGTATTTT
.	TRBV5-1	TRBJ2-3	.	CASSSIRGSTDTQYF	TGCGCCAGCAGCTCCATCAGGGGTAGCACAGATACGCAGTATTTT
TRBD2	TRBV27	TRBJ2-7	.	CASSLAGAPYEQYF	TGTGCCAGCAGTTTAGCGGGAGCACCCTACGAGCAGTACTTC
TRBD2	TRBV9	TRBJ2-5	.	CASSVADTGGTQYF	TGTGCCAGCAGCGTAGCTGATACGGGAGGGACCCAGTACTTC
.	TRBV4-2	TRBJ2-5	.	CASSQEAGSETQYF	TGTGCCAGCAGCCAAGAGGCAGGGTCGGAGACCCAGTACTTC
.	TRBV25-1	TRBJ2-2	once	CASSELSPGELFF	TGTGCCAGCAGTGAACTTAGCCCCGGGGAGCTGTTTTTT
TRBD1	TRBV5-6	TRBJ1-2	.	CASSPWTGTNYGYTF	TGTGCCAGCAGCCCATGGACAGGAACCAACTATGGCTACACCTTC
.	TRBV10-1	TRBJ2-1	.	CASSEGDLDEQFF	TGCGCCAGCAGTGAGGGTGACCTGGATGAGCAGTTCTTC
.	TRBV2	TRBJ2-3	.	CASLNTDTQYF	TGTGCCAGCCTCAATACAGATACGCAGTATTTT
.	TRBV19	TRBJ2-1	.	CASSIVESSYNEQFF	TGTGCCAGTAGTATAGTGGAGAGCTCCTACAATGAGCAGTTCTTC
TRBD1	TRBV27	TRBJ1-4	.	CASSLLGTDNEKLFF	TGTGCCAGCAGTTTACTCGGGACAGATAATGAAAAACTGTTTTTT
TRBD1	TRBV6-1	TRBJ1-1	once	CASRGQGISEAFF	TGTGCCAGCAGAGGACAGGGGATCTCTGAAGCTTTCTTT
TRBD1	TRBV9	TRBJ2-1	.	CASSVESTGGVFF	TGTGCCAGCAGCGTAGAGTCGACAGGGGGCGTGTTCTTC
.	TRBV7-9	TRBJ2-3	.	CASSLVQTQYF	TGTGCCAGCAGCTTAGTCCAAACGCAGTATTTT
.	TRBV7-9	TRBJ2-7	.	CASSPGGGGRGTYEQYF	TGTGCCAGCAGCCCAGGTGGTGGAGGGAGAGGGACCTACGAGCAGTACTTC
.	TRBV13	TRBJ2-7	.	CASSFRLDDYEQYF	TGTGCCAGCAGCTTTCGGTTGGACGACTACGAGCAGTACTTC
.	TRBV9	TRBJ1-2	.	CASSVGTYGYTF	TGTGCCAGCAGCGTAGGGACCTATGGCTACACCTTC
TRBD2	TRBV2	TRBJ2-1	.	CASSGFGGGRHPNEQFF	TGTGCCAGCAGCGGATTTGGGGGGGGGAGGCATCCCAATGAGCAGTTCTTC